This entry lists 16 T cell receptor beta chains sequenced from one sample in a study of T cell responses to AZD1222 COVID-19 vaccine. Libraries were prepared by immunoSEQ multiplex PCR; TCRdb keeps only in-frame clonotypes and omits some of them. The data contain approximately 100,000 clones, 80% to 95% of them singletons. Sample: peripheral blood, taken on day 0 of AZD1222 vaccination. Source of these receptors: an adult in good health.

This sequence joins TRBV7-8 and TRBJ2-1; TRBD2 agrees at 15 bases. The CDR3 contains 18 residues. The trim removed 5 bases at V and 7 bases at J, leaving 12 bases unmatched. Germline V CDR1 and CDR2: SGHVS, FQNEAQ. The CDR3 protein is CASSRTSGGAGWINEQFF. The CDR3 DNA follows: TGTGCCAGCAGCCGGACTAGCGGGGGGGCGGGATGGATAAATGAGCAGTTCTTC.

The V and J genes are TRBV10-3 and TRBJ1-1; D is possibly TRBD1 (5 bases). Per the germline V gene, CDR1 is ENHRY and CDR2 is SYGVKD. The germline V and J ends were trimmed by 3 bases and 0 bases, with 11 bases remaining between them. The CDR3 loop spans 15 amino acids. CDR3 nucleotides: TGTGCCATCAGTGACCCGGGCAGGGTGAACACTGAAGCTTTCTTT. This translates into CAISDPGRVNTEAFF.

The CDR3 is CASSQDRYRDTGELFF. CDR3 sequence (DNA): TGCGCCAGCAGCCAAGATCGGTACCGGGATACCGGGGAGCTGTTTTTT. The V gene is TRBV4-3, the J gene TRBJ2-2; a possible D gene is TRBD2 (5 bases). CDR1 and CDR2 from the germline V gene are LGHNA and YSLEER. CDR3 length: 16 amino acids. V was cut by 0 bases and J by 5 bases, with 13 bases left in between.

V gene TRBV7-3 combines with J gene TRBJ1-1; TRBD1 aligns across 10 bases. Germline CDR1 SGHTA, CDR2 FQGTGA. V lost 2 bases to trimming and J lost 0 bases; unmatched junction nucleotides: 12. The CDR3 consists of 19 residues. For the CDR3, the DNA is TGTGCCAGCAGCTTATCCCCCAGGACAGGGGGGATCATGAACACTGAAGCTTTCTTT. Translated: CASSLSPRTGGIMNTEAFF.

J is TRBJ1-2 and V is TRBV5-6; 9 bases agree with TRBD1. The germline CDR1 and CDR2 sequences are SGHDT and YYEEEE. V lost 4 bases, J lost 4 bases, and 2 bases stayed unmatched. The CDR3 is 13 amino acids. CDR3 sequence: CASSRDRAYGYTF. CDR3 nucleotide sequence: TGTGCCAGCAGCCGGGACAGGGCCTATGGCTACACCTTC.

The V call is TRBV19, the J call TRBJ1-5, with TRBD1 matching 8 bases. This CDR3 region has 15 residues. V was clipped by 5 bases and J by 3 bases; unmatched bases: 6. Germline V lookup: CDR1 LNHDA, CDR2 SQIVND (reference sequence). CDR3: CASSSGQVLNQPQHF. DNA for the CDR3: TGTGCCAGTAGTTCGGGACAGGTCCTCAATCAGCCCCAGCATTTT.

CDR3 protein: CASSLPGLTKCIQYF. CDR3 DNA: TGTGCCAGTAGTCTACCGGGACTCACAAAGTGTATTCAGTACTTC. This chain links TRBV19 with TRBJ2-4; D might be TRBD2 (6 bases). The CDR3 covers 15 residues. Germline loops: CDR1 LNHDA, CDR2 SQIVND (reference sequence). Trimming took 5 bases from V and 10 from J, leaving 21 bases between them.

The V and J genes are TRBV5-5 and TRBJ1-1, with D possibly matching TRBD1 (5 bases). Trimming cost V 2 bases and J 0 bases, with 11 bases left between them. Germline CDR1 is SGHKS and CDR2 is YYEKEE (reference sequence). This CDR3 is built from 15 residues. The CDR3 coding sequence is TGTGCCAGCAGCTTCACAGGAGTAATGAACACTGAAGCTTTCTTT. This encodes CASSFTGVMNTEAFF.

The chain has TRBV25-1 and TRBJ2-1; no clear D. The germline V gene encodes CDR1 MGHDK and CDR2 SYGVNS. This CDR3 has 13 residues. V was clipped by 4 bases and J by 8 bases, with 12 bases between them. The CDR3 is CASSGKPGYEQFF. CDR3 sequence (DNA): TGTGCCAGCAGTGGCAAACCGGGTTATGAGCAGTTCTTC.

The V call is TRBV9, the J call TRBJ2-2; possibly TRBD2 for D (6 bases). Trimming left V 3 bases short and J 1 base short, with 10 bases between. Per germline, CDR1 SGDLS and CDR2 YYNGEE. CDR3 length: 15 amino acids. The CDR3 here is CASSAQGLNTGELFF. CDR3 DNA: TGTGCCAGCAGCGCCCAGGGACTGAACACCGGGGAGCTGTTTTTT.

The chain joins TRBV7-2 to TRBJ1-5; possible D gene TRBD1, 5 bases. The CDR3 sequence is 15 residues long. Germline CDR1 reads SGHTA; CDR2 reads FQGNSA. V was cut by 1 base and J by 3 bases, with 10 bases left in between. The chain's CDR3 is CASSLGGAHNQPQHF. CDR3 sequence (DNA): TGTGCCAGCAGCTTAGGCGGGGCCCACAATCAGCCCCAGCATTTT. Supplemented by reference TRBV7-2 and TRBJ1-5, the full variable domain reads GAGVSQSPSNKVTEKGKDVELRCDPISGHTALYWYRQSLGQGLEFLIYFQGNSAPDKSGLPSDRFSAERTGGSVSTLTIQRTQQEDSAVYLCASSLGGAHNQPQHFGDGTRLSIL.

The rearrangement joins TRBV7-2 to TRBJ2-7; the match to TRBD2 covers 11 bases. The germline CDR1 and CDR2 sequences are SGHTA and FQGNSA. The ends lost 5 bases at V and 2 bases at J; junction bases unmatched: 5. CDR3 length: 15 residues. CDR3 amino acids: CASSPGTSGTYEQYF. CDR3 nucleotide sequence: TGTGCCAGCAGCCCCGGGACTAGCGGTACCTACGAGCAGTACTTC. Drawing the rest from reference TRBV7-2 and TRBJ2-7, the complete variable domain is GAGVSQSPSNKVTEKGKDVELRCDPISGHTALYWYRQSLGQGLEFLIYFQGNSAPDKSGLPSDRFSAERTGGSVSTLTIQRTQQEDSAVYLCASSPGTSGTYEQYFGPGTRLTVT.

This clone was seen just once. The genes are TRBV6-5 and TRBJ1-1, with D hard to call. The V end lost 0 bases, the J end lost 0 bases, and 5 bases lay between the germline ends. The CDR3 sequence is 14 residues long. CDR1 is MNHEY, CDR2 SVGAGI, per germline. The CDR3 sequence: CASSYSPVNTEAFF. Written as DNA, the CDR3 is TGTGCCAGCAGTTACTCGCCCGTGAACACTGAAGCTTTCTTT.

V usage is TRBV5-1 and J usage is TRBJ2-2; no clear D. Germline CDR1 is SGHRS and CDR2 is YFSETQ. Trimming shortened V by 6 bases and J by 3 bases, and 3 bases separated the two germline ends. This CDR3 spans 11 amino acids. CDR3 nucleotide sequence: TGCGCCAGCAAGGACACCGGGGAGCTGTTTTTT. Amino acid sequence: CASKDTGELFF. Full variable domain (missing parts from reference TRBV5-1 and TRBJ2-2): KAGVTQTPRYLIKTRGQQVTLSCSPISGHRSVSWYQQTPGQGLQFLFEYFSETQRNKGNFPGRFSGRQFSNSRSEMNVSTLELGDSALYLCASKDTGELFFGEGSRLTVL.

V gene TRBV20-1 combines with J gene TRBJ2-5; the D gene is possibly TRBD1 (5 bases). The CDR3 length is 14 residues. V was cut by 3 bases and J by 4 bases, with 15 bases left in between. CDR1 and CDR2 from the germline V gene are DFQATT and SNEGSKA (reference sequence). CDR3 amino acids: CSASRGRPPETQYF. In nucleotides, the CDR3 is TGCAGTGCTAGTAGGGGCCGGCCCCCAGAGACCCAGTACTTC.

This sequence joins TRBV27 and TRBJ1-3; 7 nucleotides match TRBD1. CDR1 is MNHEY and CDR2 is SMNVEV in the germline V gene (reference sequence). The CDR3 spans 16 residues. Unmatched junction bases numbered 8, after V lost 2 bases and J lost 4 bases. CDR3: CASSLTSTGAGNTIYF. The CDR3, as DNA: TGTGCCAGCAGTTTAACGTCAACAGGGGCCGGAAACACCATATATTTT.